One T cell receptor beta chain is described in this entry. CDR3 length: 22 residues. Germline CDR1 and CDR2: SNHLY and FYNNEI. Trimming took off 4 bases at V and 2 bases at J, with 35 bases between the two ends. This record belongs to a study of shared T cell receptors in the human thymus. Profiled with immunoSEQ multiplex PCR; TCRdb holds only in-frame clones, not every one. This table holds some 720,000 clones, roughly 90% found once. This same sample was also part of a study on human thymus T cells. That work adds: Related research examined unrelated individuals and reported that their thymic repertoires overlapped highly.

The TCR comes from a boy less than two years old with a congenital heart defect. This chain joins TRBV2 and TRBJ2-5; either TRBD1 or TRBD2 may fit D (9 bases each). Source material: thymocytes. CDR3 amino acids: CASSVLLQGAISGGIHQETQYF. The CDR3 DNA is TGTGCCAGCAGTGTGTTATTACAGGGGGCAATTAGCGGGGGAATCCATCAAGAGACCCAGTACTTC.